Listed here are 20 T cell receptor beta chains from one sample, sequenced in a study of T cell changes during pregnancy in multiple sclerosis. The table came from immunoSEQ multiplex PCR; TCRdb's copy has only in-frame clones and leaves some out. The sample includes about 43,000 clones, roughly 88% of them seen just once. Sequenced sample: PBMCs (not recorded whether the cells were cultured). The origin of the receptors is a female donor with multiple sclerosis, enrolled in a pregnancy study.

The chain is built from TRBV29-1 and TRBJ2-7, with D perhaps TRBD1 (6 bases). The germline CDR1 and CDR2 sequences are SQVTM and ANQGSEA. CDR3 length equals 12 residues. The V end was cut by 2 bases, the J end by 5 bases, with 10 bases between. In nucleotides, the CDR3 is TGCAGCGTTGAACAGGGGTCCAACGAGCAGTACTTC. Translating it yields CSVEQGSNEQYF.

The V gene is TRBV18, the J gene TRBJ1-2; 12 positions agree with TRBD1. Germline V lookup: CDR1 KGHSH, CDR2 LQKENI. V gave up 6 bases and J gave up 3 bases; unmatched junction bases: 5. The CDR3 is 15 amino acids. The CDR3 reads CASSRGTGGDYGYTF. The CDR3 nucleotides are TGTGCCAGCTCCCGCGGGACAGGGGGCGACTATGGCTACACCTTC. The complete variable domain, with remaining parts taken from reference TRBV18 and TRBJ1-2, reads NAGVMQNPRHLVRRRGQEARLRCSPMKGHSHVYWYRQLPEEGLKFMVYLQKENIIDESGMPKERFSAEFPKEGPSILRIQQVVRGDSAAYFCASSRGTGGDYGYTFGSGTRLTVV.

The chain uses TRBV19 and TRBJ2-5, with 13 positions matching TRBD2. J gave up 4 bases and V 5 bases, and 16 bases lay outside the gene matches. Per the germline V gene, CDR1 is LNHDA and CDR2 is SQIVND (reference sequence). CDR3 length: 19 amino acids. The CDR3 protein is CASSLSTWTSGSLVETQYF. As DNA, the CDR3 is TGTGCCAGTAGTTTATCGACCTGGACTAGCGGGAGTTTAGTAGAGACCCAGTACTTC. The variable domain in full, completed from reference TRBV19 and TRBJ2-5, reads DGGITQSPKYLFRKEGQNVTLSCEQNLNHDAMYWYRQDPGQGLRLIYYSQIVNDFQKGDIAEGYSVSREKKESFPLTVTSAQKNPTAFYLCASSLSTWTSGSLVETQYFGPGTRLLVL.

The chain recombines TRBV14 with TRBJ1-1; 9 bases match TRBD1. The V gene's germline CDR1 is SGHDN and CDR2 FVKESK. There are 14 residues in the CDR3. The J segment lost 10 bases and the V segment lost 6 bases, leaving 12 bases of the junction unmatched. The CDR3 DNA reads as TGTGCCAGCAGACCGACAGGGGGTTACTTCGGAGCTTTCTTT. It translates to CASRPTGGYFGAFF.

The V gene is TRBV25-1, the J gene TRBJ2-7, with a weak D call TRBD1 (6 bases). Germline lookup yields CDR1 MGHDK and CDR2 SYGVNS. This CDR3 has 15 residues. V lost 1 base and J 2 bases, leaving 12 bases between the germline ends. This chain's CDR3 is CASSEWAGDPYEQYF. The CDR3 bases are TGTGCCAGCAGTGAATGGGCAGGGGACCCCTACGAGCAGTACTTC.

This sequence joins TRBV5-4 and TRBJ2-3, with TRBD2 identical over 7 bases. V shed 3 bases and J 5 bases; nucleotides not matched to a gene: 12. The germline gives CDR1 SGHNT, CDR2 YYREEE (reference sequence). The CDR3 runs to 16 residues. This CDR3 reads CASSSAREVGGDTQYF. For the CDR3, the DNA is TGTGCCAGCAGCTCTGCCCGGGAGGTGGGTGGAGATACGCAGTATTTT.

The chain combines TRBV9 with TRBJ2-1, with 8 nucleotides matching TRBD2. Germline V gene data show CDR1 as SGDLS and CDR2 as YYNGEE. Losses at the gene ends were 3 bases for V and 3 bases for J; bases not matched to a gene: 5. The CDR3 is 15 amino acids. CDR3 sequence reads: CASSARLANYNEQFF. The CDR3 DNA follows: TGTGCCAGCAGCGCTCGACTAGCGAACTACAATGAGCAGTTCTTC.

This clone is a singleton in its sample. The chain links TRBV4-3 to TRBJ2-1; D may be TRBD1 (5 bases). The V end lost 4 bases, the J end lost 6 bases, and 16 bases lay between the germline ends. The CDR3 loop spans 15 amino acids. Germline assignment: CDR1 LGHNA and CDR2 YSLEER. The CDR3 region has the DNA TGCGCCAGCAGCCTTTCCAGGGCGGCAGGCAATGAGCAGTTCTTC. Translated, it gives CASSLSRAAGNEQFF.

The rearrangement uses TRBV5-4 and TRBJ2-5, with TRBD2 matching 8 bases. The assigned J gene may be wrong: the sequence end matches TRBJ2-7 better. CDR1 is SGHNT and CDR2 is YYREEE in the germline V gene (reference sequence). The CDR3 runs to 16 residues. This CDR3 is CASSFGSGIPTYEQYF. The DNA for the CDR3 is TGTGCCAGCAGCTTCGGTAGCGGGATTCCAACCTACGAGCAGTACTTC.

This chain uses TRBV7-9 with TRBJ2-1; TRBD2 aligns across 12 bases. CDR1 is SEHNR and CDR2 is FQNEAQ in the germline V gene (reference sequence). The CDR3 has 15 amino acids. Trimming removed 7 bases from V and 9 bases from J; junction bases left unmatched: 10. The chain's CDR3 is CASNLAGGPPVEQFF. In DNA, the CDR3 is TGTGCCAGCAACCTAGCGGGAGGGCCTCCGGTTGAGCAGTTCTTC.

The CDR3 sequence: CASSYGRGRPQHF. The CDR3 region has the DNA TGTGCCAGCAGTTATGGGAGGGGTAGACCCCAGCATTTT. V is TRBV6-6 and J is TRBJ1-5; possibly TRBD1 for D (5 bases). Germline V gives CDR1 MNHNY, CDR2 SVGAGI (reference sequence). There are 13 residues in the CDR3. V was clipped by 3 bases and J by 10 bases, with 13 bases between them.

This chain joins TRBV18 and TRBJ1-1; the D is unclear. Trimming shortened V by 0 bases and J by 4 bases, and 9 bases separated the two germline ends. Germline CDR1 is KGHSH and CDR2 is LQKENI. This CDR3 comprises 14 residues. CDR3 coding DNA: TGTGCCAGCTCACCACCGTCCGGGAGCACTGAAGCTTTCTTT. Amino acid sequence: CASSPPSGSTEAFF.

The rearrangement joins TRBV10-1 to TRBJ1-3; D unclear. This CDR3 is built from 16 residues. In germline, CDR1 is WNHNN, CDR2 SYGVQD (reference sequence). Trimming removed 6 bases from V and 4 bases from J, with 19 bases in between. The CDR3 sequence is CASSSRPPADGNTIYF. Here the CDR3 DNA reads TGCGCCAGCAGCTCCCGTCCTCCGGCGGACGGAAACACCATATATTTT.

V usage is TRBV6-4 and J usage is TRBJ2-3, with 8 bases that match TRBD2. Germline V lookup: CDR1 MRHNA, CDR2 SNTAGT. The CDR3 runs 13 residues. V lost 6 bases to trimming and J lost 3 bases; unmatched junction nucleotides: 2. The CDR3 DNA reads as TGTGCCAGCAGCGGGAGGGAGACAGATACGCAGTATTTT. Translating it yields CASSGRETDTQYF.

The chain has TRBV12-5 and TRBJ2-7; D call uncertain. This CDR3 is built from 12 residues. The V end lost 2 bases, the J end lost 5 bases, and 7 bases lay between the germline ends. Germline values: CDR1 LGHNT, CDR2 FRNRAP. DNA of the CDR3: TGTGCTAGTGGTTTGACCCCTCACGAGCAGTACTTC. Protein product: CASGLTPHEQYF. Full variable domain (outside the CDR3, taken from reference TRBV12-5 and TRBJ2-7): DARVTQTPRHKVTEMGQEVTMRCQPILGHNTVFWYRQTMMQGLELLAYFRNRAPLDDSGMPKDRFSAEMPDATLATLKIQPSEPRDSAVYFCASGLTPHEQYFGPGTRLTVT.

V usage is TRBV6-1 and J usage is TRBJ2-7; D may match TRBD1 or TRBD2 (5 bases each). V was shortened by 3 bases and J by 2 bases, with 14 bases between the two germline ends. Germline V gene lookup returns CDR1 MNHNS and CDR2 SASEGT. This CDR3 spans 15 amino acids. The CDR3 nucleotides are TGTGCCAGCAGTGAGCCCCCTCCGGGACCCTACGAGCAGTACTTC. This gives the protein CASSEPPPGPYEQYF.

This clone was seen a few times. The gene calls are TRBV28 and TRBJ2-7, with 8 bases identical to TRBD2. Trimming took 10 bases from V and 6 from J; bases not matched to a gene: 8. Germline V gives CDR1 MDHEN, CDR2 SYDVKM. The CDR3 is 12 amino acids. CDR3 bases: TGTGCCATAGCGGGGAGTTACCTCGAGCAGTACTTC. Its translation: CAIAGSYLEQYF.

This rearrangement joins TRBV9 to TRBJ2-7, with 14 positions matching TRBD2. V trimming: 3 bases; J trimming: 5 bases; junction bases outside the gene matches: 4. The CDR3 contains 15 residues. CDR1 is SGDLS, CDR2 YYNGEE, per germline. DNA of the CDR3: TGTGCCAGCAGCGCAGGACTAGCGGGAGGTCACGAGCAGTACTTC. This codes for CASSAGLAGGHEQYF.

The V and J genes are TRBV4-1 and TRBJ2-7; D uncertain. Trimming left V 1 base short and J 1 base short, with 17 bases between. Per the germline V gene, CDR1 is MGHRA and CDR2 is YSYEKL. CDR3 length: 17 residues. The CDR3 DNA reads TGCGCCAGCAGCCAAGGCGGCTCAGGCCGCGCATCCTACGAGCAGTACTTC. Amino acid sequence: CASSQGGSGRASYEQYF.

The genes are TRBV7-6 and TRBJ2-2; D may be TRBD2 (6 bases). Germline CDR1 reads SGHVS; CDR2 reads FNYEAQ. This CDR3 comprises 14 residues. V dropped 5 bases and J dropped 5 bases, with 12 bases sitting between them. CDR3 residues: CASSVGLGTGELFF. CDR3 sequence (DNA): TGTGCCAGCAGCGTGGGACTCGGGACCGGGGAGCTGTTTTTT.